This T cell receptor beta chain comes out of a study of CD8+ T cells in alopecia areata. Study outcomes and limitations: Persistence in scalp and blood during tofacitinib was observed for many expanded lesional clones.

Remarks on this clone: Its antigen remains unidentified.

Following RNA extraction, reverse transcription yielded cDNA that acted as the sequencing template. Libraries were prepared by immunoSEQ multiplex PCR; TCRdb keeps only in-frame clonotypes and omits some of them. Altogether roughly 170,000 clones are present, roughly 61% being singletons, with the ten largest covering around 13%. The treatment was: oral pan-JAK inhibitor, 5-10 mg twice daily. Germline V gene lookup returns CDR1 KGHSH and CDR2 LQKENI. V lost 1 base to trimming and J lost 1 base, with 10 bases between them. The length of the CDR3 is 15 residues. The receptor was derived from a human donor with alopecia areata. This specimen was CD8+ T cells sorted from blood, taken at week 24, from a patient treated with tofacitinib. The chain links TRBV18 to TRBJ1-1; no clear D. CDR3 in DNA: TGTGCCAGCTCACCACTGTTTGCTCCGAACACTGAAGCTTTCTTT. As protein: CASSPLFAPNTEAFF.